This TCR beta chain stems from a study of tumor and adjacent non-tumor tissue in lung cancer. This clonotype was seen repeatedly, ten times or more. RNA was extracted from bulk tissue without any cell sorting. This non-tumor lung sample came from over 3 cm beyond the tumor edge. TCRbeta libraries were built with three rounds of nested PCR, modified from ARM-PCR. Via MiXCR, TCRdb re-called the multiplex PCR reads, giving one row per CDR3 protein. The sample lists around 40,000 distinct CDR3 sequences, around three fifths occurring once. V lost 7 bases to trimming and J lost 2 bases, with 12 bases between them. This CDR3 has 14 residues.

The chain is built from TRBV12-3 or TRBV12-4 and TRBJ2-1; D may be TRBD1 (6 bases). The source is a man aged 45 to 65 with non-small cell lung cancer. Input material: distant non-tumor lung tissue. CDR3 coding DNA: TGTGCCAGCAAAACAGGGTACACCTACAATGAGCAGTTCTTC. This sequence encodes CASKTGYTYNEQFF.